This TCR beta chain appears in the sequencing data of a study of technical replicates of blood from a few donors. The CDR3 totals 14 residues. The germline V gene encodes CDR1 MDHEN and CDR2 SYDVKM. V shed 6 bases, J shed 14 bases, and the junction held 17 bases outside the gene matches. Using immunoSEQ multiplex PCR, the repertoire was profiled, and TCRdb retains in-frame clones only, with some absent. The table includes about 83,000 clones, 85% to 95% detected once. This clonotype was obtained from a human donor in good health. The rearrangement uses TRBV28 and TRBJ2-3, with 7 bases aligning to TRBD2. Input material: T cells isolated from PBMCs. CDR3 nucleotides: TGTGCCAGCAGGCCCACGGGCGGGGGTCCGACGGGGTATTTT. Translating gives CASRPTGGGPTGYF.